This TCR beta chain stems from a study of T cells after yellow fever vaccination. Whole-study findings and limits: The secondary response was weaker, and its peak arrived faster, on day 5 versus 15. Clones that expanded after primary vaccination mostly reappeared after the booster (96% CD4, about 91% CD8).

This clonotype was counted only a few times. The target antigen is unknown. TCRdb re-called the 5' RACE reads through MiXCR, storing one row per CDR3 protein. The sample yields around 230,000 distinct CDR3 sequences, over 6.5% seen once. There are 15 residues in the CDR3. The V gene lost 5 bases and the J gene lost 5 bases, with 15 bases spanning the gap. Per germline, CDR1 KGHDR and CDR2 SFDVKD. Sample: CD4+ T cells sorted from PBMCs, taken on the day of the yellow fever booster vaccination. This chain joins TRBV24-1 and TRBJ1-5, with D maybe TRBD1 (5 bases). This clonotype was obtained from a man younger than 45 who received the YFV17D yellow fever vaccine. Here the CDR3 DNA reads TGTGCCACCAGTGCCCTGGGGGGGGACGATCAGCCCCAGCATTTT. Amino acids: CATSALGGDDQPQHF.